These T cell receptor beta chains were read from a single sample in a study of OX40 agonist ivuxolimab in advanced cancers. Assay: immunoSEQ multiplex PCR; the TCRdb copy retains only in-frame clones and omits some. In the table there are some 130,000 clones, approximately 90% of which are singletons. The sequencing here drew on CD4+ or CD8+ T cells sorted from blood, taken in a trial of the OX40 agonist ivuxolimab. All receptors derive from an adult with an advanced solid tumor such as melanoma, head and neck, liver or kidney cancer. CDR3s include the opening cysteine and the closing phenylalanine or tryptophan. The D gene is left open where the match is weak. Some rows have no size entry. The others give once, few or many, or a class for an expanded clone.

size: -
V: TRBV19
J: TRBJ2-2
D: -
CDR3: CASSSDRSVGELFF
DNA: TGTGCCAGTAGTAGCGACAGATCCGTCGGGGAGCTGTTTTTT

size: -
V: TRBV5-4
J: TRBJ1-1
D: TRBD1
CDR3: CASSLSGQMNTEAFF
DNA: TGTGCCAGCAGCTTGTCGGGACAGATGAACACTGAAGCTTTCTTT

size: -
V: TRBV19
J: TRBJ1-1
D: -
CDR3: CASSQDRLNTEAFF
DNA: TGTGCCAGTAGTCAGGACCGACTGAACACTGAAGCTTTCTTT

size: -
V: TRBV5-1
J: TRBJ2-7
D: -
CDR3: CASSQGYDVGEQYF
DNA: TGCGCCAGCAGTCAGGGTTACGATGTTGGCGAGCAGTACTTC

size: -
V: TRBV29-1
J: TRBJ1-2
D: TRBD1
CDR3: CSVGTGTYNYGYTF
DNA: TGCAGCGTAGGGACAGGCACCTACAACTATGGCTACACCTTC

size: -
V: TRBV25-1
J: TRBJ1-4
D: TRBD1
CDR3: CASSEAGQSNEKLFF
DNA: TGTGCCAGCAGTGAAGCGGGACAGTCTAATGAAAAACTGTTTTTT

size: -
V: TRBV4-2
J: TRBJ2-7
D: -
CDR3: CASTDSYEQYF
DNA: TGTGCCAGCACCGACTCCTACGAGCAGTACTTC

size: few
V: TRBV18
J: TRBJ2-7
D: -
CDR3: CASSPPDSPGQYF
DNA: TGTGCCAGCTCACCACCGGACTCTCCTGGGCAGTACTTC

size: -
V: TRBV30
J: TRBJ1-5
D: TRBD1
CDR3: CAWSDLDRSYQPQHF
DNA: TGTGCCTGGAGTGATCTGGACAGGTCGTATCAGCCCCAGCATTTT

size: -
V: TRBV7-9
J: TRBJ2-4
D: TRBD1
CDR3: CASSLITGGNTGNIQYF
DNA: TGTGCCAGCAGCTTAATCACAGGGGGGAATACTGGAAACATTCAGTACTTC

size: once
V: TRBV6-5
J: TRBJ2-7
D: TRBD2
CDR3: CASSYGGVPSYEQYF
DNA: TGTGCCAGCAGTTACGGGGGGGTACCGAGCTACGAGCAGTACTTC

size: once
V: TRBV9
J: TRBJ2-7
D: TRBD2
CDR3: CASSVASGSTYEQYF
DNA: TGTGCCAGCAGCGTAGCCAGCGGGAGCACCTACGAGCAGTACTTC

size: -
V: TRBV6-6
J: TRBJ2-7
D: TRBD2
CDR3: CASSPASGRVYEQYF
DNA: TGTGCCAGCAGCCCAGCTAGCGGGAGGGTCTACGAGCAGTACTTC

size: -
V: TRBV6-5
J: TRBJ1-2
D: TRBD1
CDR3: CATWDRLNYGYTF
DNA: TGTGCCACCTGGGACAGGCTTAACTATGGCTACACCTTC

size: once
V: TRBV5-1
J: TRBJ1-2
D: TRBD1
CDR3: CASRRGQEPYGYTF
DNA: TGCGCCAGCAGAAGGGGACAGGAGCCCTATGGCTACACCTTC

size: -
V: TRBV7-3
J: TRBJ2-7
D: TRBD2
CDR3: CASSPPSRGSGRLDEQYF
DNA: TGTGCCAGCAGCCCCCCTTCCCGGGGTAGCGGGAGGCTTGACGAGCAGTACTTC

size: -
V: TRBV5-4
J: TRBJ2-7
D: TRBD2
CDR3: CASSPGLAGALYEQYF
DNA: TGTGCCAGCAGCCCCGGATTAGCGGGAGCCCTCTACGAGCAGTACTTC

size: once
V: TRBV7-9
J: TRBJ2-1
D: TRBD2
CDR3: CATALGAGDREQFF
DNA: TGTGCCACCGCGCTAGGAGCGGGAGACCGTGAGCAGTTCTTC

size: -
V: TRBV9
J: TRBJ2-5
D: TRBD2
CDR3: CASSVAGLAGAAGYQETQYF
DNA: TGTGCCAGCAGCGTAGCAGGACTAGCGGGAGCTGCGGGGTACCAAGAGACCCAGTACTTC

size: -
V: TRBV11-2
J: TRBJ1-1
D: -
CDR3: CASSTQGTLGTEAFF
DNA: TGTGCCAGCAGCACCCAAGGGACATTGGGCACTGAAGCTTTCTTT

size: -
V: TRBV28
J: TRBJ1-5
D: -
CDR3: CASSPETGALGPQHF
DNA: TGTGCCAGCAGTCCGGAAACAGGAGCCCTAGGGCCCCAGCATTTT

size: once
V: TRBV14
J: TRBJ2-3
D: -
CDR3: CASSLRLVEGGDTQYF
DNA: TGTGCCAGCAGCCTACGACTAGTCGAGGGTGGGGATACGCAGTATTTT

size: -
V: TRBV11-2
J: TRBJ2-7
D: TRBD2
CDR3: CASSLVGTSGLYEQYF
DNA: TGTGCCAGCAGCTTAGTTGGGACTAGCGGGCTTTACGAGCAGTACTTC

size: -
V: TRBV7-9
J: TRBJ1-1
D: -
CDR3: CASSPIARPTEAFF
DNA: TGTGCCAGCAGCCCTATTGCGCGACCCACTGAAGCTTTCTTT

size: -
V: TRBV7-6
J: TRBJ2-7
D: TRBD2
CDR3: CASSPSSGAYEQYF
DNA: TGTGCCAGCAGCCCCTCTAGCGGGGCCTACGAGCAGTACTTC

size: -
V: TRBV4-3
J: TRBJ2-3
D: TRBD2
CDR3: CASSQDAGAADTQYF
DNA: TGCGCCAGCAGCCAAGATGCGGGAGCGGCAGATACGCAGTATTTT

size: -
V: TRBV18
J: TRBJ2-7
D: TRBD2
CDR3: CASSPGLAEAYEQYF
DNA: TGTGCCAGCTCACCAGGCCTAGCGGAAGCCTACGAGCAGTACTTC

size: -
V: TRBV12-5
J: TRBJ2-5
D: TRBD2
CDR3: CASGLPGLAGVETQYF
DNA: TGTGCTAGTGGTTTGCCGGGACTAGCGGGAGTAGAGACCCAGTACTTC

size: -
V: TRBV5-1
J: TRBJ1-2
D: -
CDR3: CASSGDGENYGYTF
DNA: TGCGCCAGCAGCGGAGACGGGGAGAACTATGGCTACACCTTC

size: once
V: TRBV2
J: TRBJ2-2
D: TRBD2
CDR3: CASSEGGGGTRRTGELFF
DNA: TGTGCCAGCAGTGAAGGGGGGGGCGGGACTAGGCGCACCGGGGAGCTGTTTTTT

size: few
V: TRBV29-1
J: TRBJ1-1
D: TRBD1
CDR3: CSVGQGTTEAFF
DNA: TGCAGCGTGGGACAGGGAACCACTGAAGCTTTCTTT

size: -
V: TRBV27
J: TRBJ2-1
D: -
CDR3: CASSLGGMRYNEQFF
DNA: TGTGCCAGCAGTTTGGGGGGAATGCGGTACAATGAGCAGTTCTTC

size: -
V: TRBV30
J: TRBJ1-3
D: -
CDR3: CAWNPTGSNSGNTIYF
DNA: TGTGCCTGGAACCCTACCGGGTCTAACTCTGGAAACACCATATATTTT

size: -
V: TRBV29-1
J: TRBJ1-1
D: -
CDR3: CSVERGIGHTEAFF
DNA: TGCAGCGTTGAAAGGGGCATAGGCCACACTGAAGCTTTCTTT

size: -
V: TRBV6-1
J: TRBJ1-3
D: -
CDR3: CASSESRGGQGNTIYF
DNA: TGTGCCAGCAGTGAATCGAGGGGCGGTCAGGGAAACACCATATATTTT